Here is one T cell receptor (beta chain) with its context. This entry comes from a study of cytomegalovirus exposure and HLA in healthy donors. Germline-derived CDR1 and CDR2 are MRHNA and SNTAGT. The V gene lost 6 bases and the J gene lost 9 bases, with 15 bases spanning the gap. The CDR3 is 13 residues long. This PCR relied on a set of 60 Vbeta primers and 13 Jbeta primers. Clones were sequenced by immunoSEQ multiplex PCR, and TCRdb holds only the in-frame ones, with some missing. The sample yields some 200,000 clones, about three quarters seen once. The chain recombines TRBV6-4 with TRBJ2-1, with D uncertain. The sample taken for sequencing was PBMCs. This receptor was obtained from a female donor in good health and CMV-seronegative. The CDR3 bases are TGTGCCAGCAGCCTTGGTCTCTATGCTGAGCAGTTCTTC. It translates to CASSLGLYAEQFF.